These 25 T cell receptor beta chains were sequenced from one sample in a study of T cell responses to AZD1222 COVID-19 vaccine. The protocol was immunoSEQ multiplex PCR, while the TCRdb copy is restricted to in-frame clones and leaves out a portion. The repertoire holds over 150,000 clones, with around nine tenths as singletons. The specimen comprised peripheral blood, sampled 28 days after the second AZD1222 dose. These receptors came from an adult who received the AZD1222 COVID-19 vaccine.

This CDR3 is CASRTSSQGSNNEQFF. The CDR3 DNA sequence: TGCGCCAGCAGAACGTCCAGTCAGGGGTCCAACAATGAGCAGTTCTTC. This chain joins TRBV4-3 and TRBJ2-1; D might be TRBD1 (6 bases). This CDR3 contains 16 residues. Germline CDR1 and CDR2: LGHNA and YSLEER. Trimming left V 6 bases short and J 5 bases short, with 20 bases between.

V is TRBV7-3 and J is TRBJ2-1; TRBD1 matches 10 bases. Unmatched junction bases numbered 1, after V lost 2 bases and J lost 3 bases. Germline V lookup: CDR1 SGHTA, CDR2 FQGTGA. The CDR3 spans 15 residues. CDR3 region: CASSLGQGVYNEQFF. For the CDR3, the DNA is TGTGCCAGCAGCTTAGGACAGGGGGTCTACAATGAGCAGTTCTTC.

This chain connects TRBV3-1 (or the pseudogene TRBV3-2) to TRBJ1-6; the D is unclear. The V gene's germline CDR1 is LGHDT and CDR2 YNNKEL (reference sequence). V was clipped by 0 bases and J by 8 bases, with 11 bases between them. The CDR3 spans 15 residues. The CDR3 bases are TGTGCCAGCAGCCAAGATATCGAAAGGGATTCACCCCTCCACTTT. Its protein product is CASSQDIERDSPLHF.

This chain connects TRBV19 to TRBJ1-5; D unclear. CDR3 size: 18 residues. From germline, CDR1 is LNHDA and CDR2 SQIVND (reference sequence). V lost 5 bases to trimming and J lost 1 base, with 21 bases between them. This CDR3 is CASSSTRLGLGSNQPQHF. The DNA of the CDR3 is TGTGCCAGTAGTTCAACCCGCCTCGGATTGGGAAGCAATCAGCCCCAGCATTTT.

This clone has a single count. CDR3 coding DNA: TGTGCCAGCAGCCTCCCCCCGGCAGGCTTAAGTGGCTACACCTTC. Translating gives CASSLPPAGLSGYTF. The chain carries TRBV7-9 and TRBJ1-2; D remains ambiguous. The CDR3 has 15 amino acids. CDR1 and CDR2 (germline): SEHNR, FQNEAQ (reference sequence). V shed 5 bases and J shed 7 bases, with 20 bases lying between them.

The gene calls are TRBV3-1 (or the pseudogene TRBV3-2) and TRBJ2-1; TRBD2 matches 13 bases. Germline V gene data show CDR1 as LGHDT and CDR2 as YNNKEL (reference sequence). The CDR3 contains 22 residues. The V gene end was trimmed by 0 bases and the J gene end by 5 bases; junction bases not matched to a gene: 19. The chain's CDR3 is CASSQDQRTRTSGGPLDNEQFF. CDR3 DNA: TGTGCCAGCAGCCAAGATCAACGGACAAGGACTAGCGGGGGCCCACTTGACAATGAGCAGTTCTTC.

This CDR3 is CASSLEQDNSPLHF. CDR3 DNA sequence: TGCGCCAGCAGCTTGGAACAGGATAATTCACCCCTCCACTTT. The chain has TRBV5-1 and TRBJ1-6; perhaps TRBD1 as D (5 bases). CDR3 length: 14 amino acids. Trimming cost V 0 bases and J 5 bases, with 6 bases left between them. Germline loops: CDR1 SGHRS, CDR2 YFSETQ.

The chain links TRBV18 to TRBJ2-2, with D perhaps matching TRBD1 or TRBD2 (6 bases each). Germline V gene data show CDR1 as KGHSH and CDR2 as LQKENI. V lost 3 bases, J lost 1 base, and 12 bases lay in between. The length of the CDR3 is 16 residues. The CDR3 sequence: CASSPNGGQNTGELFF. The DNA for the CDR3 is TGTGCCAGCTCACCGAACGGGGGACAGAACACCGGGGAGCTGTTTTTT.

For the CDR3, the DNA is TGTGCCAGCAGCCCAGTCCAGGATAGACCCAATTCACCCCTCCACTTT. Its protein is CASSPVQDRPNSPLHF. V and J are TRBV7-2 and TRBJ1-6; no clear D gene. Germline CDR1 and CDR2: SGHTA and FQGNSA. The CDR3 runs 16 residues. V lost 5 bases and J 7 bases, leaving 18 bases between the germline ends.

This clone was detected a few times. The chain employs TRBV9 and TRBJ1-6, with 9 bases matching TRBD1. The CDR3 is made up of 16 amino acids. Germline V gene lookup returns CDR1 SGDLS and CDR2 YYNGEE. Trimming at V came to 2 bases and at J to 14 bases, leaving 14 bases not matched to a gene. The CDR3 loop is CASSVGQGAHGGSLHF. CDR3 sequence (DNA): TGTGCCAGCAGCGTGGGACAGGGCGCTCATGGAGGGTCCCTCCACTTT.

J is TRBJ2-3 and V is TRBV5-1, with D possibly TRBD1 on 5 matching bases. Trimming stripped 3 bases from V and 4 bases from J, with 15 bases between. This CDR3 is built from 15 residues. CDR1 and CDR2 from the germline V gene are SGHRS and YFSETQ. The CDR3 region has the DNA TGCGCCAGCAGCTCCGACAGTGTCCTCGCAGATACGCAGTATTTT. It specifies CASSSDSVLADTQYF.

The chain links TRBV10-3 to TRBJ2-3; D may be TRBD1 (5 bases). CDR3 length: 13 residues. From germline, CDR1 is ENHRY and CDR2 SYGVKD. CDR3 sequence reads: CGIGAGPTDTQYF. The CDR3 region has the DNA TGTGGCATAGGGGCAGGACCCACAGATACGCAGTATTTT.

The CDR3 region has the DNA TGCGCCAGCAGCTTGGAGGACAGGGCCCTCTATGGCTACACCTTC. This encodes CASSLEDRALYGYTF. The chain combines TRBV5-1 with TRBJ1-2; 8 nucleotides match TRBD1. The CDR3 spans 15 residues. V lost 0 bases, J lost 4 bases, and 5 bases stayed unmatched. Per the germline V gene, CDR1 is SGHRS and CDR2 is YFSETQ. The complete variable domain, with remaining parts taken from reference TRBV5-1 and TRBJ1-2, reads KAGVTQTPRYLIKTRGQQVTLSCSPISGHRSVSWYQQTPGQGLQFLFEYFSETQRNKGNFPGRFSGRQFSNSRSEMNVSTLELGDSALYLCASSLEDRALYGYTFGSGTRLTVV.

CDR3 in DNA: TGTGCCAGCAGGAGTCCCGAGGGGGGTCAGCCCCAGCATTTT. As protein: CASRSPEGGQPQHF. The V and J genes are TRBV2 and TRBJ1-5; a weak D match, TRBD1 (6 bases). Germline V lookup: CDR1 SNHLY, CDR2 FYNNEI. The CDR3 length is 14 residues. V lost 6 bases and J lost 6, with 15 bases in between.

This rearrangement joins TRBV15 to TRBJ2-7, with D tentatively TRBD2 (6 bases). The CDR3 runs to 16 residues. Trimming took 3 bases from V and 0 from J, leaving 15 bases between them. Germline CDR1 is LNHNV and CDR2 is YYDKDF (reference sequence). In DNA, the CDR3 is TGTGCCACCAGCAGCCCACTTGGAGGGAGCTCCTACGAGCAGTACTTC. Translated: CATSSPLGGSSYEQYF.

V gene TRBV28 combines with J gene TRBJ1-5, with TRBD1 as a possible D gene (6 bases). The CDR3 is 15 residues long. V lost 2 bases to trimming and J lost 6 bases, with 14 bases between them. Looked up from germline, CDR1 is MDHEN and CDR2 is SYDVKM. CDR3 loop: CASSLGRRGSQPQHF. The DNA for the CDR3 is TGTGCCAGCAGTTTAGGTCGCAGGGGATCTCAGCCCCAGCATTTT.

The chain is built from TRBV28 and TRBJ2-7; tentatively, D is TRBD1 (6 bases). The CDR3 has 12 residues. V was cut by 6 bases and J by 4 bases, with 10 bases left in between. The germline CDR1 and CDR2 sequences are MDHEN and SYDVKM. The CDR3 loop is CASRITGYEQYF. The DNA of the CDR3 is TGTGCCAGCAGAATTACAGGGTACGAGCAGTACTTC. Together with reference TRBV28 and TRBJ2-7, the CDR3 gives the full variable domain: DVKVTQSSRYLVKRTGEKVFLECVQDMDHENMFWYRQDPGLGLRLIYFSYDVKMKEKGDIPEGYSVSREKKERFSLILESASTNQTSMYLCASRITGYEQYFGPGTRLTVT.

The genes are TRBV10-3 and TRBJ1-5; D call uncertain. Germline V lookup: CDR1 ENHRY, CDR2 SYGVKD. The CDR3 is 14 amino acids. Trimming pared 2 bases from V and 6 bases from J, leaving 11 bases between. The CDR3 coding sequence is TGTGCCATCAGTGAGCCTCCGGGAGGTCAGCCCCAGCATTTT. It codes for CAISEPPGGQPQHF.

This chain connects TRBV9 to TRBJ2-1, with 9 bases identical to TRBD2. J lost 7 bases, V lost 0 bases, and 8 bases had no gene match. The germline V gene encodes CDR1 SGDLS and CDR2 YYNGEE. This CDR3 comprises 16 residues. Here the CDR3 DNA reads TGTGCCAGCAGCGTAGAGGCGGGGGGGCTGACAAATGAGCAGTTCTTC. This sequence encodes CASSVEAGGLTNEQFF.

The genes are TRBV19 and TRBJ1-4; 8 bases are a match to TRBD1. The CDR3 is 14 residues long. J gave up 7 bases and V 6 bases, and 7 bases lay outside the gene matches. Germline CDR1 and CDR2: LNHDA and SQIVND (reference sequence). The CDR3 sequence is CASSDQGAAEKLFF. Written as DNA, the CDR3 is TGTGCCAGTAGCGACCAGGGGGCGGCTGAAAAACTGTTTTTT.

V gene TRBV3-1 (or the pseudogene TRBV3-2) combines with J gene TRBJ1-4, with unresolved D. V was shortened by 4 bases and J by 4 bases, with 16 bases between the two germline ends. The CDR3 totals 16 residues. Looked up from germline, CDR1 is LGHDT and CDR2 is YNNKEL (reference sequence). The CDR3 is CASSPRGVQINEKLFF. The DNA for the CDR3 is TGTGCCAGCAGCCCGAGAGGTGTACAGATTAATGAAAAACTGTTTTTT.

The chain links TRBV15 to TRBJ2-3, with 8 nucleotides matching TRBD2. CDR3 length: 18 residues. Germline CDR1 and CDR2: LNHNV and YYDKDF (reference sequence). V lost 1 base and J lost 2; bases outside the gene matches: 11. For the CDR3, the DNA is TGTGCCACCAGCAGAGGGGGCGGGGGGACGCACCCCACAGATACGCAGTATTTT. Translated: CATSRGGGGTHPTDTQYF.

This chain connects TRBV18 to TRBJ1-1, with D tentatively TRBD1 (5 bases). Germline CDR1 KGHSH, CDR2 LQKENI. CDR3 length: 16 amino acids. Trimming pared 2 bases from V and 2 bases from J, leaving 15 bases between. The CDR3 DNA follows: TGTGCCAGCTCACCAGTGGGCAGGGCCTTTAACACTGAAGCTTTCTTT. Its translation: CASSPVGRAFNTEAFF.

DNA of the CDR3: TGTGCCAGCAGCCAAGAGGTCGCGGGGGGGGAAGATACGCAGTATTTT. Its translation is CASSQEVAGGEDTQYF. This chain joins TRBV4-2 and TRBJ2-3, with 9 bases that match TRBD2. Trimming took 0 bases from V and 5 from J; bases not matched to a gene: 6. The CDR3 spans 16 residues. Germline CDR1 and CDR2: LGHNA and YNFKEQ.

The gene calls are TRBV6-1 and TRBJ2-3; no definite D call. The CDR3 runs 16 residues. Trimming took 3 bases from V and 1 from J, leaving 14 bases between them. Germline V gives CDR1 MNHNS, CDR2 SASEGT. The CDR3 bases are TGTGCCAGCAGTGAGACCCAAGGACGGGGCACAGATACGCAGTATTTT. Its protein is CASSETQGRGTDTQYF.